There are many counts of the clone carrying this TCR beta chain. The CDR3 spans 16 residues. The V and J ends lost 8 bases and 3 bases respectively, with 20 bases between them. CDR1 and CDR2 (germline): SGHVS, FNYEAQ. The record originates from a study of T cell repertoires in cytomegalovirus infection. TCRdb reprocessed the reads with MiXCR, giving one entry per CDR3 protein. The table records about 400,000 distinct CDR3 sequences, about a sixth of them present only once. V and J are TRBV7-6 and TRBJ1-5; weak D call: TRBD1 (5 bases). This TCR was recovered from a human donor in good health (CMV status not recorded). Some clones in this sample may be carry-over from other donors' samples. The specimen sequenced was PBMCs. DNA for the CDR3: TGTGCCAGCCCCCCGTGCCCGCCAGGGAACAATCAGCCCCAGCATTTT. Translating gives CASPPCPPGNNQPQHF.